Listed here is a single T cell receptor beta chain. Its specificity is not known. The sample belongs to a study of blood T cells in healthy people across ages. General study results and limits: Among long-lived donors, naive CD4+ cells were more numerous and diversity higher than in aged donors.

Primers used in a second PCR of about 6 to 11 cycles were a sample-barcoded 5' primer and a J-beta primer mix. Via MiXCR, TCRdb re-called the 5' RACE reads, giving one row per CDR3 protein. This table has almost 550,000 distinct CDR3 sequences, less than 25% appearing once. CDR1 is DFQATT and CDR2 is SNEGSKA in the germline V gene (reference sequence). The ends were cut back, 0 bases at V and 4 bases at J, with 17 bases in the middle. There are 16 residues in the CDR3. The same sample was also studied in work on T cells of mothers and their children.

The clonotype comes from a boy between 10 and 17 years old in good health. Sequences were obtained from blood. The chain is built from TRBV20-1 and TRBJ2-3; D could derive from TRBD1 or TRBD2 (5 bases each). The CDR3 DNA sequence: TGCAGTGCTAGAGACCCCGGGACCGGACGTCCAGATACGCAGTATTTT. Translated: CSARDPGTGRPDTQYF.